Below are 5 T cell receptor beta chains sequenced from a single sample in a study of T cells expressing NK-cell markers. After re-calling the 5' RACE reads, TCRdb lists one entry per CDR3 protein, DNA absent. This sample contains 500,000 to 700,000 distinct CDR3 sequences. Sequencing was performed on blood T cells: a sorted CD56 or NKG2C T cell subset, CD4+ or CD8+ T cells, or bulk PBMC T cells (not recorded which). The origin of the receptors is a man younger than 30 in good health.

This chain joins TRBV25-1 and TRBJ2-3; lacking DNA, the TRBD1 call made by TCRdb goes unchecked. Looked up from germline, CDR1 is MGHDK and CDR2 is SYGVNS. The length of the CDR3 is 16 residues. The CDR3 is CASSVGAGQGPDTQYF.

The CDR3 reads CASSYSAGQWYEQYF. The rearrangement uses TRBV6-5 and TRBJ2-7; without DNA, the TCRdb call of TRBD1 cannot be checked. The length of the CDR3 is 15 residues. CDR1 MNHEY and CDR2 SVGAGI come from the germline V gene.

The chain links TRBV7-8 to TRBJ1-2; TCRdb's D call, TRBD1, is unchecked because there is no DNA. This CDR3 is 14 amino acids long. Germline lookup yields CDR1 SGHVS and CDR2 FQNEAQ. Here the CDR3 reads CASSSGPGNYGYTF.

The gene calls are TRBV5-1 and TRBJ2-5. Germline lookup yields CDR1 SGHRS and CDR2 YFSETQ. This CDR3 is 16 amino acids long. CDR3 sequence: CASRAWAQRIQETQYF.

This chain joins TRBV7-2 and TRBJ1-1; the D gene TCRdb calls, TRBD1, cannot be checked with no DNA. The CDR3 spans 15 residues. Germline CDR1 and CDR2: SGHTA and FQGNSA. The CDR3 loop is CASSSTGTANTEAFF.